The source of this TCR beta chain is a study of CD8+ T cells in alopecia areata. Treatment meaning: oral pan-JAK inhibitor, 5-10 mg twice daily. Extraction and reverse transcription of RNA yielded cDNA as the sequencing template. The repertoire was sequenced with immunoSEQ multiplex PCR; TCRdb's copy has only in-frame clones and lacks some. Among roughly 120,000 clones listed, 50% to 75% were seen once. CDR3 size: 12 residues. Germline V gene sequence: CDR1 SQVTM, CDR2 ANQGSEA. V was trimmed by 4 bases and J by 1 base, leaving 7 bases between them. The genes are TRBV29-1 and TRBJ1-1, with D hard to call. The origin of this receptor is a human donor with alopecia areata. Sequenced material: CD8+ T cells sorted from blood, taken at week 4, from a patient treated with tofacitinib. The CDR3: CSVAFENTEAFF. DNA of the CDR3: TGCAGCGTTGCCTTCGAGAACACTGAAGCTTTCTTT.